Sequencing of this TCR beta chain was carried out in a study of T cells in Graves' hyperthyroidism and ophthalmopathy. Findings and caveats of the study: Using 13 V-J features, a model discriminated ophthalmopathy from stable hyperthyroidism.

Based on clinical symptoms, serum thyroxine and TRAb, thyroid ultrasound and orbital computed tomography, diagnoses were reached. RNA transcripts served as the template for amplifying TCR beta CDR3 regions. TCR CDR3 regions were first amplified by RT-PCR with HTBI primers. MiXCR, applied by TCRdb to the multiplex PCR reads, yields one record per CDR3 protein. The data show roughly 570,000 distinct CDR3 sequences, under 60% seen once. The CDR3 extends over 13 amino acids. V was trimmed by 4 bases and J by 3 bases, leaving 10 bases between them. Germline V CDR1 and CDR2: SGHTS, YDEGEE. This clonotype showed up many times. No antigen is known for it.

Sequencing was carried out using peripheral blood or thyroid tissue (not recorded which). This clonotype originated in an adult woman with Graves' disease, either hyperthyroidism or ophthalmopathy (not recorded which). The chain uses TRBV5-8 and TRBJ2-5, with no clear D. In nucleotides, the CDR3 is TGTGCCAGCAGCGCTGACTTAGAAGAGACCCAGTACTTC. It codes for CASSADLEETQYF.